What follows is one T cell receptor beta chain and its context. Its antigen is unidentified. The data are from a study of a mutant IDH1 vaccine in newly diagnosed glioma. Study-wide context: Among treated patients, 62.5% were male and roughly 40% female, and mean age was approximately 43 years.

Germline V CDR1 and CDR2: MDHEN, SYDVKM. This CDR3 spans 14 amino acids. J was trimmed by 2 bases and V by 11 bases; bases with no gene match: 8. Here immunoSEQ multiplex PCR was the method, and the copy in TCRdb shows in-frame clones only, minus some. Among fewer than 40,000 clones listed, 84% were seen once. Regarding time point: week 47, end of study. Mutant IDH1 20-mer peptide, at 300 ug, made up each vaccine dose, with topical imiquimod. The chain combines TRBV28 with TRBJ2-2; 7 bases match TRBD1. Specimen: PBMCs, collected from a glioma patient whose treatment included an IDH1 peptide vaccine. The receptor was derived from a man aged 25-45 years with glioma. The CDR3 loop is CAVGTVGNTGELFF. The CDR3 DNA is TGTGCCGTCGGGACAGTAGGTAACACCGGGGAGCTGTTTTTT. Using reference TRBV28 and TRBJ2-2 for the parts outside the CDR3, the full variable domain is DVKVTQSSRYLVKRTGEKVFLECVQDMDHENMFWYRQDPGLGLRLIYFSYDVKMKEKGDIPEGYSVSREKKERFSLILESASTNQTSMYLCAVGTVGNTGELFFGEGSRLTVL.